The subject of this entry is one T cell receptor (beta chain). The table came from immunoSEQ multiplex PCR; TCRdb's copy has only in-frame clones and leaves some out. This table has fewer than 200,000 clones, 80% to 90% appearing once. This CDR3 spans 16 amino acids. V dropped 8 bases and J dropped 0; count of bases not matched to a gene: 13. From germline, CDR1 is LNHDA and CDR2 SQIVND (reference sequence). The sample is drawn from a study of T cell responses to AZD1222 COVID-19 vaccine. The starting material was peripheral blood, obtained on day 0 of AZD1222 vaccination. This chain joins TRBV19 and TRBJ2-7; 7 bases are shared with TRBD2. This receptor was obtained from an adult in good health. CDR3 amino acids: CASGDSGRGNSYEQYF. In DNA, the CDR3 is TGTGCCAGTGGAGATAGCGGGCGCGGGAACTCCTACGAGCAGTACTTC.